This passage covers 3 T cell receptor beta chains from one sample sequenced in a study of cytomegalovirus exposure and HLA in healthy donors. The PCR made use of 60 Vbeta and 13 Jbeta primers. Clones were sequenced by immunoSEQ multiplex PCR, and TCRdb holds only the in-frame ones, with some missing. There are about 180,000 clones in the sample; 75% to 90% occur only once, and about 1.2% lies in the top ten. Input material: PBMCs. These receptor sequences come from a boy aged 2-15 years in good health and CMV-seronegative.

V usage is TRBV12-5 and J usage is TRBJ1-3; TRBD1 might be the D (6 bases). This CDR3 region has 15 residues. Germline assignment: CDR1 LGHNT and CDR2 FRNRAP. The ends were cut back, 0 bases at V and 8 bases at J, with 14 bases in the middle. CDR3 loop: CASGLVLTGLDTIYF. CDR3 coding DNA: TGTGCTAGTGGTTTGGTCCTTACAGGGTTGGACACCATATATTTT.

J is TRBJ2-1 and V is TRBV12-5, with D perhaps matching TRBD2 (6 bases). Germline CDR1 and CDR2: LGHNT and FRNRAP. Trimming pared 5 bases from V and 8 bases from J, leaving 16 bases between. The CDR3 loop spans 14 amino acids. The CDR3 nucleotides read TGTGCTAGTGGTCCCCGACTAGAGAGCCATGAGCAGTTCTTC. It encodes CASGPRLESHEQFF.

The chain is built from TRBV4-1 and TRBJ2-2; TRBD1 matches at 10 bases. The germline gives CDR1 MGHRA, CDR2 YSYEKL. CDR3 size: 15 residues. V lost 1 base, J lost 6 bases, and 2 bases stayed unmatched. The CDR3 DNA sequence: TGCGCCAGCAGCCAAGGGGACAGGGGCGCCGGGGAGCTGTTTTTT. Translated, it gives CASSQGDRGAGELFF.